This T cell receptor beta chain was sequenced during a study of blood T cells in healthy people across ages. The second PCR ran about 6 to 12 cycles with a sample-barcoded 5' primer and J-beta primers. TCRdb itself ran the 5' RACE reads through MiXCR, one entry per CDR3 protein. The sample shows about 1.5 million distinct CDR3 sequences, 35% to 45% of them seen only once. Concerning this clonotype itself: Antigen unknown.

This CDR3 spans 13 amino acids. The germline V gene encodes CDR1 SGHVS and CDR2 FQNEAQ. Unmatched junction bases numbered 9, after V lost 3 bases and J lost 11 bases. Broader study findings: When set beside aged donors, long-lived donors presented more naive CD4+ cells and higher diversity. Naive and antigen-experienced cells could not be conclusively compared, given unsorted PBMCs.

It was around 10 milliliters of peripheral blood that were drawn from each donor. The study isolated at least 6.5 million PBMCs from each sample. This clonotype was sampled from a woman aged 18-35 years in good health. The chain is built from TRBV7-8 and TRBJ2-5; 7 bases match TRBD1. The specimen sequenced was blood. The CDR3 bases are TGTGCCAGCAGCTTGAGAAGGCAGGGGGAGCAGTACTTC. This translates into CASSLRRQGEQYF.